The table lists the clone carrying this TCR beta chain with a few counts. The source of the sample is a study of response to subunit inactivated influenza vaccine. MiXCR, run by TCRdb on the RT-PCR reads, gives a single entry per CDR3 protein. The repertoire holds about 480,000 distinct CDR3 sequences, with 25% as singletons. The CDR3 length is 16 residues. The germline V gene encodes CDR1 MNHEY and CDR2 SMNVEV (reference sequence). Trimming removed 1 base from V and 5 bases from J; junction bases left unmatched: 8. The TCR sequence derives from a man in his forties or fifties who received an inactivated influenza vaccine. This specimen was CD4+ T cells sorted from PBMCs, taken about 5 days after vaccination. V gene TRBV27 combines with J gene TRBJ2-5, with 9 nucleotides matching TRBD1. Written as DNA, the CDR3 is TGTGCCAGCAGTTTATATGTGGGACAGGGATCGGAGACCCAGTACTTC. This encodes CASSLYVGQGSETQYF.